Below, 6 T cell receptor beta chains from the same sample are listed, as sequenced in a study of T cells in Graves' hyperthyroidism and ophthalmopathy. Amplified TCR beta CDR3 regions came from RNA transcripts. The HTBI set primed first-round TCR CDR3 RT-PCR. TCRdb reprocessed the multiplex PCR reads via MiXCR and lists one record per CDR3 protein. The table lists roughly 740,000 distinct CDR3 sequences, approximately 16% of them singletons. Sample: blood. The receptors here all came from a man between 18 and 35 years old with Graves' hyperthyroidism.

At least ten counts were recorded for this clonotype. This rearrangement joins TRBV9 to TRBJ2-1; no reliable D call. From germline, CDR1 is SGDLS and CDR2 YYNGEE. The V end lost 0 bases, the J end lost 0 bases, and 4 bases lay between the germline ends. This CDR3 comprises 14 residues. CDR3 coding DNA: TGTGCCAGCAGCGTAGGTAGCTCCTACAATGAGCAGTTCTTC. It encodes CASSVGSSYNEQFF.

This clonotype has ten or more counts. V is TRBV27 and J is TRBJ1-1; D is uncertain. Germline CDR1 MNHEY, CDR2 SMNVEV (reference sequence). The CDR3 length is 13 residues. V was trimmed by 6 bases and J by 4 bases, leaving 12 bases between them. The CDR3 protein is CASRPDGFTEAFF. The CDR3 DNA reads TGTGCCAGCAGACCGGACGGCTTCACTGAAGCTTTCTTT.

The V gene is TRBV12-5, the J gene TRBJ2-2, with D hard to call. Deletions cut 0 bases from V and 4 bases from J, with 12 bases between. The CDR3 totals 16 residues. Germline assignment: CDR1 LGHNT and CDR2 FRNRAP. The CDR3 DNA reads as TGTGCTAGTGGTTTGGTACGGTTAGGGTTCACCGGGGAGCTGTTTTTT. Protein sequence: CASGLVRLGFTGELFF.

This clonotype showed up many times. The rearrangement uses TRBV20-1 and TRBJ2-3; D may be TRBD1 (6 bases). V was pared by 5 bases and J by 2 bases, with 17 bases between. Germline CDR1 is DFQATT and CDR2 is SNEGSKA (reference sequence). This CDR3 has 15 amino acids. The CDR3 DNA follows: TGCAGTGCTCCTCTTGGTACAGGGACCACAGATACGCAGTATTTT. Translation gives CSAPLGTGTTDTQYF.

This clonotype was recorded a few times. CDR3 DNA sequence: TGCAGCTGCCCAGCAGGAAGCACCGGGGAGCTGTTTTTT. It yields the protein CSCPAGSTGELFF. The chain employs TRBV29-1 and TRBJ2-2; D is unresolved. The CDR3 spans 13 residues. V dropped 8 bases and J dropped 4 bases, with 14 bases sitting between them. Germline V gives CDR1 SQVTM, CDR2 ANQGSEA.

This clonotype was recorded many times. The V and J genes are TRBV11-1 and TRBJ2-2; a possible D gene is TRBD1 (5 bases). The ends were cut back, 5 bases at V and 6 bases at J, with 10 bases in the middle. There are 13 residues in the CDR3. In germline, CDR1 is SGHAT, CDR2 FQDESV (reference sequence). The CDR3 region has the DNA TGTGCCAGCAGCCCCAGGGAAGCCGGGGAGCTGTTTTTT. Its translation: CASSPREAGELFF.